Listed below are T cell receptor beta chains from one sample, sequenced in a study of cytomegalovirus exposure and HLA in healthy donors. Sequencing used immunoSEQ multiplex PCR; TCRdb keeps in-frame clones, though not all of them. The data contain around 140,000 clones, approximately 79% of them singletons. The sample comprised PBMCs. The source of these receptors is a male donor in good health and CMV-seronegative. CDR3s include the opening cysteine and the closing phenylalanine or tryptophan. The order of the fields is clone size, D gene, V gene, J gene, CDR3 DNA, CDR3 protein. D genes are given only for firm matches. Not all rows give a size; the values are once, few, many and, for expanded clones, a class.

NA	TRBD2	TRBV4-3	TRBJ2-5	TGCGCCAGCAGCCATTCGGGACTAGCGGAACAAGAGACCCAGTACTTC	CASSHSGLAEQETQYF
NA	NA	TRBV2	TRBJ1-5	TGTGCCAGCAGTGAGGGGGCTCGCAATCAGCCCCAGCATTTT	CASSEGARNQPQHF
NA	TRBD2	TRBV6-5	TRBJ2-7	TGTGCCAGCAGCTCAGCGGGGCAGGGAGGCTACGAGCAGTACTTC	CASSSAGQGGYEQYF
NA	TRBD1	TRBV5-1	TRBJ1-1	TGCGCCAGCAGCTATTATGGGGGGACAGGGAACACTGAAGCTTTCTTT	CASSYYGGTGNTEAFF
NA	NA	TRBV29-1	TRBJ1-3	TGCAGCGTTGAAGGAGGCCGACGACGAGACACCATATATTTT	CSVEGGRRRDTIYF
NA	TRBD1	TRBV5-4	TRBJ2-7	TGTGCCAGCAGCTCCAGGGACAGCCTGATTAGCTCCTACGAGCAGTACTTC	CASSSRDSLISSYEQYF
NA	NA	TRBV19	TRBJ1-3	TGTGCCAGTAGTATCAAGGGACTCACGTACTCTGGAAACACCATATATTTT	CASSIKGLTYSGNTIYF
NA	NA	TRBV13	TRBJ2-4	TGTGCCAGCAGCTCCCTCCCTACCAAAAACATTCAGTACTTC	CASSSLPTKNIQYF
NA	TRBD1	TRBV4-1	TRBJ2-6	TGCGCCAGCAGCCAGGAAGGGACAGGGGGGGTCTCTGGGGCCAACGTCCTGACTTTC	CASSQEGTGGVSGANVLTF
NA	TRBD2	TRBV6-1	TRBJ2-4	TGTGCCAGCAGCGAAACCTCTCCGGGGGGTTATATTGAGGCCAAAAACATTCAGTACTTC	CASSETSPGGYIEAKNIQYF
NA	NA	TRBV29-1	TRBJ2-3	TGCAGCGTTGGACAACGGTTCGATACGCAGTATTTT	CSVGQRFDTQYF
NA	NA	TRBV18	TRBJ2-1	TGTGCCAGCTCACCACCGAGTAGGGGGAAGAATGAGCAGTTCTTC	CASSPPSRGKNEQFF
NA	NA	TRBV11-2	TRBJ1-6	TGTGCCAGCAGCTCGCCTGGGAGGGGCGCACCTAATTCACCCCTCCACTTT	CASSSPGRGAPNSPLHF
few	NA	TRBV10-3	TRBJ1-5	TGTGCCATCAGTGAGACAAATCAGCCCCAGCATTTT	CAISETNQPQHF
few	TRBD2	TRBV5-4	TRBJ2-3	TGTGCCAGCAGCTTGGGGGCGACTAGCGGGGGGTTTAGCACAGATACGCAGTATTTT	CASSLGATSGGFSTDTQYF
NA	NA	TRBV6-6	TRBJ2-5	TGTGCCAGCAGTTACCGCACAGGGTGGGTGGAAGAGACCCAGTACTTC	CASSYRTGWVEETQYF
NA	TRBD2	TRBV29-1	TRBJ2-3	TGCAGCGGGGGGACTAGCGGGGGTACAGATACGCAGTATTTT	CSGGTSGGTDTQYF
NA	TRBD2	TRBV7-9	TRBJ2-3	TGTGCCAGCAGCTTGACTAGCGGGCGAGATACGCAGTATTTT	CASSLTSGRDTQYF
NA	TRBD2	TRBV9	TRBJ2-7	TGTGCCAGCAGCCCCCGGGGACTAGCTTCATACGAGCAGTACTTC	CASSPRGLASYEQYF
NA	TRBD1	TRBV30	TRBJ1-6	TGTGCCTGGAGCGAGACAGGGTTCAATTCACCCCTCCACTTT	CAWSETGFNSPLHF
NA	NA	TRBV7-3	TRBJ2-5	TGTGCCAGCAGCCCCGGCGGGGCGATACAAGAGACCCAGTACTTC	CASSPGGAIQETQYF
once	TRBD2	TRBV5-6	TRBJ2-1	TGTGCCAGCAGAAATCTAGCGGGGGGCCTCTACAATGAGCAGTTCTTC	CASRNLAGGLYNEQFF
NA	TRBD1	TRBV19	TRBJ1-2	TGTGCCAGTAGGCGAACTCCCGGGACAGGGGTGGGCTACACCTTC	CASRRTPGTGVGYTF
NA	NA	TRBV6-1	TRBJ2-7	TGTGCCAGCAGTGAAACGCCGACAGGAACCTACGAGCAGTACTTC	CASSETPTGTYEQYF
once	NA	TRBV6-5	TRBJ1-1	TGTGCCAGCAGTGTCTGGCTGGGGACTCTCACTGAAGCTTTCTTT	CASSVWLGTLTEAFF
few	NA	TRBV7-9	TRBJ1-5	TGTGCCAGCAGCTTTACAGGGAACCAGCCCCAGCATTTT	CASSFTGNQPQHF